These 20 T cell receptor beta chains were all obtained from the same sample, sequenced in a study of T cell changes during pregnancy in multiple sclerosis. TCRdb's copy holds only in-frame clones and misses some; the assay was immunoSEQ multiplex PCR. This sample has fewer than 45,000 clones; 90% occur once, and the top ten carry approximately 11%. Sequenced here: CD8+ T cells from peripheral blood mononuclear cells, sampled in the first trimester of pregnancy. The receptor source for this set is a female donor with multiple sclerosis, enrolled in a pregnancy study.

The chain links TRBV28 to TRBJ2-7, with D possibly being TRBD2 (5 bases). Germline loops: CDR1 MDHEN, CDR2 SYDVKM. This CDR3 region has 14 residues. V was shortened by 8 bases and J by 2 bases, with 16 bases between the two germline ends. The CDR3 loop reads CASGLNVLPYEQYF. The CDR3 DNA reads TGTGCCAGCGGACTCAACGTCCTGCCCTACGAGCAGTACTTC.

DNA of the CDR3: TGTGCCAGCAGCACTACTCCACCGGGACAGGGGAATGGCTACACCTTC. Its translation is CASSTTPPGQGNGYTF. The chain employs TRBV7-3 and TRBJ1-2; 10 positions match TRBD1. The germline V gene has CDR1 SGHTA and CDR2 FQGTGA. This CDR3 region has 16 residues. The J segment lost 6 bases and the V segment lost 5 bases, leaving 12 bases of the junction unmatched.

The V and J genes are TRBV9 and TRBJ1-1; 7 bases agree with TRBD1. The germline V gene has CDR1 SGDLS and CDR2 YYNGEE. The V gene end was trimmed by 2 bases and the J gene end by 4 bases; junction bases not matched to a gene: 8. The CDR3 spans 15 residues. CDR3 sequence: CASSVVDRVGTEAFF. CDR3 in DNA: TGTGCCAGCAGCGTCGTTGACAGGGTTGGCACTGAAGCTTTCTTT.

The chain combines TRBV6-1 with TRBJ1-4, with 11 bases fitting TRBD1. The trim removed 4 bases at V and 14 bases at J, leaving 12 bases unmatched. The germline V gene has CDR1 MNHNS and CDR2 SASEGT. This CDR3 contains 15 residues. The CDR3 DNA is TGTGCCAGCAGTGGGGATAGGACAGGGGGCACAGTCCTGTTTTTT. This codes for CASSGDRTGGTVLFF.

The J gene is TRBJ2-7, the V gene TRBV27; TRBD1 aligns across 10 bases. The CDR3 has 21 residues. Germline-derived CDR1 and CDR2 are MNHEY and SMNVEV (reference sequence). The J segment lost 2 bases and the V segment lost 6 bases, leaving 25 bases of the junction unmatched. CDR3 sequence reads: CASSPLGVVSFRDRGTYEQYF. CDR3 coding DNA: TGTGCCAGCAGCCCGCTGGGCGTGGTATCTTTCCGGGACAGGGGTACCTACGAGCAGTACTTC.

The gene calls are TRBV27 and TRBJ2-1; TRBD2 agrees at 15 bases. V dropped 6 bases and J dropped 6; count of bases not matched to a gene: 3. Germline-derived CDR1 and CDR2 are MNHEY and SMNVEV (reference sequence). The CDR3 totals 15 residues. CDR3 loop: CASSKGLAGGNEQFF. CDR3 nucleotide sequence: TGTGCCAGCAGCAAGGGACTAGCGGGAGGCAATGAGCAGTTCTTC.

CDR3 residues: CASGYSGFRWEHTEAFF. CDR3 sequence (DNA): TGTGCCAGCGGTTACTCGGGGTTTCGGTGGGAACACACTGAAGCTTTCTTT. The chain uses TRBV27 and TRBJ1-1; D remains unclear. The germline gives CDR1 MNHEY, CDR2 SMNVEV (reference sequence). Between the trimmed V and J ends, which lost 8 bases and 3 bases, there was a span of 25 bases. The CDR3 has 17 residues.

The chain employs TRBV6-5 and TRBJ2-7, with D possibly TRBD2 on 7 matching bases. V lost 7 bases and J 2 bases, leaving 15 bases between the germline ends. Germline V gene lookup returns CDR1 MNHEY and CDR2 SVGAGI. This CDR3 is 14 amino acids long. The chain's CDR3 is CASTRGGDPYEQYF. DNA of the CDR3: TGTGCCAGCACCAGGGGAGGGGACCCCTACGAGCAGTACTTC.

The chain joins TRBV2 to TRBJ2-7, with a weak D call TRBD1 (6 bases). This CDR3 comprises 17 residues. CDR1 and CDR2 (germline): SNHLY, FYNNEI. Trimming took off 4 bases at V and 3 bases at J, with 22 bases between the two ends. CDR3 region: CASSAESPDRSNYEQYF. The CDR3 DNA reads TGTGCCAGCAGTGCAGAATCTCCCGACAGGTCTAACTACGAGCAGTACTTC.

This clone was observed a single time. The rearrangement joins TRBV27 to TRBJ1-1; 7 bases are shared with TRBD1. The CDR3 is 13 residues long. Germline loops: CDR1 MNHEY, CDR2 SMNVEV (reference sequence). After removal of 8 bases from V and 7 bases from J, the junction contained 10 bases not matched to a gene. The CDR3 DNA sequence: TGTGCCAGCGGACTCACAGGGGACCGTGAAGCTTTCTTT. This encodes CASGLTGDREAFF.

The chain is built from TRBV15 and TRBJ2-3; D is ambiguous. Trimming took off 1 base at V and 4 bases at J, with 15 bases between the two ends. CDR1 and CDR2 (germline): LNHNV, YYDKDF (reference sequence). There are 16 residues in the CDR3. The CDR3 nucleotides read TGTGCCACCAGCAGAGTGATTAGCTCTGCTCCAGATACGCAGTATTTT. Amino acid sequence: CATSRVISSAPDTQYF.

Written as DNA, the CDR3 is TGTGCCAGCAGTGAAATAGAGAGACAAGAGACCCAGTACTTC. It specifies CASSEIERQETQYF. V usage is TRBV6-1 and J usage is TRBJ2-5, with D hard to call. V lost 2 bases to trimming and J lost 2 bases, with 9 bases between them. Germline CDR1 MNHNS, CDR2 SASEGT. The CDR3 consists of 14 residues.

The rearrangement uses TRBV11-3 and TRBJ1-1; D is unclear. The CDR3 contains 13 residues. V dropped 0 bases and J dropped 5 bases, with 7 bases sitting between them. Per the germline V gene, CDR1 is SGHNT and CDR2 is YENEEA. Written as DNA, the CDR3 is TGTGCCAGCAGCTTAGATACCAGGACTGAAGCTTTCTTT. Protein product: CASSLDTRTEAFF. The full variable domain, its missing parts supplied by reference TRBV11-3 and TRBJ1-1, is EAGVVQSPRYKIIEKKQPVAFWCNPISGHNTLYWYLQNLGQGPELLIRYENEEAVDDSQLPKDRFSAERLKGVDSTLKIQPAELGDSAVYLCASSLDTRTEAFFGQGTRLTVV.

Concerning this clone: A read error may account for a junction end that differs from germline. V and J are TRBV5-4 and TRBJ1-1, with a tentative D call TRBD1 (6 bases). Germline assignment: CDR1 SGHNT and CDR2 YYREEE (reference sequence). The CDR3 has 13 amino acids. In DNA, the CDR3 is TGTGCCAGCAGCGGTAACAATCAACAGGGTACCCAATTT. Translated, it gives CASSGNNQQGTQF.

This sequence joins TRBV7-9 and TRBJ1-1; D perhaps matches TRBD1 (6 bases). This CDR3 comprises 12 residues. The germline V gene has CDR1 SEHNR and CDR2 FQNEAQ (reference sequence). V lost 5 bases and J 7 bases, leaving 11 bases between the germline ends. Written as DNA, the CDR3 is TGTGCCAGCAGCCCAGGGGTGGGTGAAGCTTTCTTT. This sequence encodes CASSPGVGEAFF.

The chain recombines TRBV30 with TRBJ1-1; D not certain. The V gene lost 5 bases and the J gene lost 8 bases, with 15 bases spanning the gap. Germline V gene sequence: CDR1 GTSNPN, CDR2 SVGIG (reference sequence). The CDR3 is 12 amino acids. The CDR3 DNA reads TGTGCCTGGGCAGAGGGAGAGATCGAAGCTTTCTTT. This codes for CAWAEGEIEAFF.

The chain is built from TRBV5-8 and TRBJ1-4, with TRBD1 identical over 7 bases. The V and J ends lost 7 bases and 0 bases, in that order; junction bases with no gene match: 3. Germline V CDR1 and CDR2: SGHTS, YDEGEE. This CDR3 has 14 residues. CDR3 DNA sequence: TGTGCCAGCGGAGACAGGGCAACTAATGAAAAACTGTTTTTT. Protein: CASGDRATNEKLFF.

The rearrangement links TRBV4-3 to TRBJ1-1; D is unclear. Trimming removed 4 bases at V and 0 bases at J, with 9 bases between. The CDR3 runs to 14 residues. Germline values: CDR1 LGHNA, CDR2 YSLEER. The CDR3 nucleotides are TGCGCCAGCAGCCGAACAGATTTGAACACTGAAGCTTTCTTT. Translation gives CASSRTDLNTEAFF.

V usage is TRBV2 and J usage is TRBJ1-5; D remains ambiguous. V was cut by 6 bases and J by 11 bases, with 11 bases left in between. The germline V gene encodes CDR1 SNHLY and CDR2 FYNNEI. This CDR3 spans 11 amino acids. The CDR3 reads CASSDWEAQHF. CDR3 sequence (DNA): TGTGCCAGCAGCGATTGGGAGGCCCAGCATTTT.

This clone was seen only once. The CDR3 loop is CAVLEGGAGEQYF. For the CDR3, the DNA is TGTGCCGTCTTAGAAGGGGGGGCGGGTGAGCAGTACTTC. The chain recombines TRBV10-3 with TRBJ2-7; D might be TRBD2 (7 bases). Per germline, CDR1 ENHRY and CDR2 SYGVKD. V lost 11 bases, J lost 7 bases, and 21 bases lay in between. This CDR3 contains 13 residues.